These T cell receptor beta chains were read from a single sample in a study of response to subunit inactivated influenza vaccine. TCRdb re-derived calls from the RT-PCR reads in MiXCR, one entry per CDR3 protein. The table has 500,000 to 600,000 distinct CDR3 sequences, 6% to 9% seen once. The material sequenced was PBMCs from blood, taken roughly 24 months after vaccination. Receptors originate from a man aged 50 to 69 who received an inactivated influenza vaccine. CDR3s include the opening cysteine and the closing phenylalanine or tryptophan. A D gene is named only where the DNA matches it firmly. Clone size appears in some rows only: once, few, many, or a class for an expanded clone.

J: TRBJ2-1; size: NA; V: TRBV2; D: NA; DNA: TGTGCCAGCAGTGGGGGTAACTCAAATGAGCAGTTCTTC; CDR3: CASSGGNSNEQFF
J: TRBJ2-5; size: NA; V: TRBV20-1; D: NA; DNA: TGCAGTGCGACGGCCCTGGCTGGAGGGGCCCACACCGTGGTCCAAGAGACCCAGTACTTC; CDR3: CSATALAGGAHTVVQETQYF
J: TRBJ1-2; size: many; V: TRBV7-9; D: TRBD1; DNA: TGTGCCAGCAGACATGGACAGGGCTACGATGGCTACACCTTC; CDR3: CASRHGQGYDGYTF
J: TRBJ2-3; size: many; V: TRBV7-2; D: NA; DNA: TGTGCCAGCAGCTTATGGGCTTGGGGCACAGATACGCAGTATTTT; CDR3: CASSLWAWGTDTQYF
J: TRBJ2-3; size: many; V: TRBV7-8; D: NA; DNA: TGTGCCAGCAGCTCACGGACTTTCTATCCGGGAGATTCGCAGTATTTT; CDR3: CASSSRTFYPGDSQYF
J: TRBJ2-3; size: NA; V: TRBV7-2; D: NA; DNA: TGTGCCAGCAGCCCCGACTGGTTCACAGATACGCAGTATTTT; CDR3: CASSPDWFTDTQYF
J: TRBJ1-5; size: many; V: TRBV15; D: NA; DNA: TGTGCCACCAGCTGGCGCCTAGGTTCGCCCCAGCATTTT; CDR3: CATSWRLGSPQHF
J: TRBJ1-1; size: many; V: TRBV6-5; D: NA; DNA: TGTGCCAGCAGTTACACGGCAGATAACACTGAAGCTTTCTTT; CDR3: CASSYTADNTEAFF
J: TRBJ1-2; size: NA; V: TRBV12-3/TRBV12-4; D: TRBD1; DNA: TGTGCCAGCAGTTTTGCCGGCAGGGGGCATGGTGGCTACACCTTC; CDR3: CASSFAGRGHGGYTF
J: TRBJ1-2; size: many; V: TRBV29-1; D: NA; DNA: TGCAGCGTTGATCACAGGAACTATGGCTACACCTTC; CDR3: CSVDHRNYGYTF
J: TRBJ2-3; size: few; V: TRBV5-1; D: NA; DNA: TGCGCCAGCAGCGAAGGGACGGCAGGCACAGATACGCAGTATTTT; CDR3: CASSEGTAGTDTQYF
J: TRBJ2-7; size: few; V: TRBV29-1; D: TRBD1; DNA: TGCAGCGTCTCCGGGGACAGAGGCTACGAGCAGTACTTC; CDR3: CSVSGDRGYEQYF
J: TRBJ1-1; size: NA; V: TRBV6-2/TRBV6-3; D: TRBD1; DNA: TGTGCCAGCAGAAGGACGGGGGGGACAGGGTGGACTGAAGCTTTCTTT; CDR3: CASRRTGGTGWTEAFF
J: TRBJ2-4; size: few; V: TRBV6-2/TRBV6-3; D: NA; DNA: TGTGCCAGCAGTCCCTTCCAGGGAGCCATTCAGTACTTC; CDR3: CASSPFQGAIQYF
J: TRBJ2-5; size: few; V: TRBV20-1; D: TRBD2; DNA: TGCAGTGCCATACTAGCGGGAGACTTCCAAGAGACCCAGTACTTC; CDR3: CSAILAGDFQETQYF
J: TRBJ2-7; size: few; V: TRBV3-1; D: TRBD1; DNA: TGTGCCAGCAGCCTAACACCGGGACAGAAGCAGTACTTC; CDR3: CASSLTPGQKQYF
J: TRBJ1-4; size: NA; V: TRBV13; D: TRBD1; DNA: TGTGCCAGCAGCTCGGGACAGGGGGGCGGCCATGAAAAACTGTTTTTT; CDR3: CASSSGQGGGHEKLFF
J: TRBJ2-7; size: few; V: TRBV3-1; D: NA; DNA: TGTGCCAGCAGCGTGCTAGGACTATCCTACGAGCAGTACTTC; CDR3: CASSVLGLSYEQYF
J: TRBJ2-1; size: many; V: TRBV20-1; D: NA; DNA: TGCAGCGCCCTCGCCGAGACAGCTTACAATGAGCAGTTCTTC; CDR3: CSALAETAYNEQFF
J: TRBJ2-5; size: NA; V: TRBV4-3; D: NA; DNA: TGCGCCAGCAGCCAAGAGGGCAGGGTAGGAGAGACCCAGTACTTC; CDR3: CASSQEGRVGETQYF
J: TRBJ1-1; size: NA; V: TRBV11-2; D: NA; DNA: TGTGCCAGCAGCTTAGATATCGGGCAGGGGAACACTGAAGCTTTCTTT; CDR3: CASSLDIGQGNTEAFF
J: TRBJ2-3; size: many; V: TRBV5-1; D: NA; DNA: TGCGCCAGCAGCTTGGGGGGTATAGATACGCAGTATTTT; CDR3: CASSLGGIDTQYF
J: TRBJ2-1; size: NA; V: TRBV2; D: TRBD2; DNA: TGTGCCAGCAGTGCTAGCGGGAGGGCCTACAATGAGCAGTTCTTC; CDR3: CASSASGRAYNEQFF
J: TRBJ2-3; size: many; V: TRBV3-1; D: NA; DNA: TGTGCCAGCAGCCAAGTTTCAGATACGCAGTATTTT; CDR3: CASSQVSDTQYF
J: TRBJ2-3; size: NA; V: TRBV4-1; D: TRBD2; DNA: TGCGCCAGCAGCCAAGCCTTACTAGCGGGATCCACAGATACGCAGTATTTT; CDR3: CASSQALLAGSTDTQYF
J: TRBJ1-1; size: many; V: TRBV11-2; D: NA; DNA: TGTGCCAGCAGCTTAGGTATAGGGAACACTGAAGCTTTCTTT; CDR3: CASSLGIGNTEAFF
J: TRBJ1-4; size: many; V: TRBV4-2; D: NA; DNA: TGTGCCAGCAGCCAAGATCTCGAACAGGTTGGAGATGAAAAACTGTTTTTT; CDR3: CASSQDLEQVGDEKLFF
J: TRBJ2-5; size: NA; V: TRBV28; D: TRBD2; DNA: TGTGCCAGCAGTACACTAGCGGGAGGGCTGGAGACCCAGTACTTC; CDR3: CASSTLAGGLETQYF
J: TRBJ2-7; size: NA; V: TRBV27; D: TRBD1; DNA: TGTGCCAGCAGTTTAAAGACAGGGGGACATATGGCTACCTACGAGCAGTACTTC; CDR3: CASSLKTGGHMATYEQYF
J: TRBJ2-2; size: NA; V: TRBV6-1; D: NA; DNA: TGTGCCAGCACCCCGGCAGGTGAAGCGAACACCGGGGAGCTGTTTTTT; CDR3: CASTPAGEANTGELFF
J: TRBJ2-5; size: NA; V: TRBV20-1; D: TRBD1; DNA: TGCAGTGCTAGAGATATTTATCAGGGACAGTCCACCCAGTACTTC; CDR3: CSARDIYQGQSTQYF
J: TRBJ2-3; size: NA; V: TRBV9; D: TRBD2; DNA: TGTGCCAGCAGCGTAGTCAGCGGGGGCCTCACAGATACGCAGTATTTT; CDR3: CASSVVSGGLTDTQYF
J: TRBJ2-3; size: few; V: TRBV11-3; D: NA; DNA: TGTGCCAGCAGCTTCTATGCGAAAGATACGCAGTATTTT; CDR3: CASSFYAKDTQYF
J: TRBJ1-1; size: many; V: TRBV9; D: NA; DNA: TGTGCCAGCAGCCCTCAGAACACTGAAGCTTTCTTT; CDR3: CASSPQNTEAFF
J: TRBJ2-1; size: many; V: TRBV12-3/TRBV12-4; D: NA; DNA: TGTGCCAGCAGTTCCGAGCTACCTGGGAATGAGCAGTTCTTC; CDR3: CASSSELPGNEQFF
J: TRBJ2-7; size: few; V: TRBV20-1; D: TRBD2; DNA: TGCAGTGCTAGAGATCCTGCAGCGGGATCGCTTCACGAGCAGTACTTC; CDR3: CSARDPAAGSLHEQYF
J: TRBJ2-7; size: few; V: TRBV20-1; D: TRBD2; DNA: TGCAGTGCAACTTTGGGACTAGCGGGGGCCTACGAGCAGTACTTC; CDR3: CSATLGLAGAYEQYF
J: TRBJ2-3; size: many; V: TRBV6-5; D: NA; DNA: TGTGCCAGCAGTTACTCCAGGACTGGGGATACGCAGTATTTT; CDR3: CASSYSRTGDTQYF
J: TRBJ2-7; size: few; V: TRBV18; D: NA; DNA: TGTGCCAGCTCACCCCGGGCCTTGGAGCAGTACTTC; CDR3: CASSPRALEQYF
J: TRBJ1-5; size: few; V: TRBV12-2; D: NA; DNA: TGTGCAAGTCGCTTGGAATGGGAGGACTTTAGCAATCAGCCCCAGCATTTT; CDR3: CASRLEWEDFSNQPQHF
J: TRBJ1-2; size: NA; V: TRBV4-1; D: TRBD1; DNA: TGCGCCAGCAGCCAAGGACAGGGAAGAGGATCGGCTGGCTACACCTTC; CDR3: CASSQGQGRGSAGYTF
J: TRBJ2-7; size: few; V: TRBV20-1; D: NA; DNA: TGCAGTGCTATAAGACGCGACGAGCAGTACTTC; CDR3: CSAIRRDEQYF
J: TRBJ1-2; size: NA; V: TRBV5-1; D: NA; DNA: TGCGCCAGCAGCTTGGCCCCACAGGCCGATGGCTACACCTTC; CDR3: CASSLAPQADGYTF
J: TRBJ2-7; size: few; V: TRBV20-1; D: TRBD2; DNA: TGCAGTGCTAGGAAGGGGACTAGCGGATCCTCCTACGAGCAGTACTTC; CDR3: CSARKGTSGSSYEQYF
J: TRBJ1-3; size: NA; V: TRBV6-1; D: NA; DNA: TGTGCCAGCAGTGACCCCGGGGGCCTTAGTGGAAACACCATATATTTT; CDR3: CASSDPGGLSGNTIYF
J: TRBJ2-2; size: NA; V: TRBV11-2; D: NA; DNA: TGTGCCAGCAGCTTGCAACAGAACACCGGGGAGCTGTTTTTT; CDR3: CASSLQQNTGELFF
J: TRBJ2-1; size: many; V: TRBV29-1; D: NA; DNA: TGCAGCGCTGGTTCAAAATCCTACAATGAGCAGTTCTTC; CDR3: CSAGSKSYNEQFF
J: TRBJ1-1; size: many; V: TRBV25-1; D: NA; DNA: TGTGCCAGCAGTTCGCCAACCTTGAACACTGAAGCTTTCTTT; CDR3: CASSSPTLNTEAFF
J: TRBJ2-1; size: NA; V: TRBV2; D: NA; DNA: TGTGCCAGCAGTGACCCACATGTCGGGAGCTCCTACAATGAGCAGTTCTTC; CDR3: CASSDPHVGSSYNEQFF